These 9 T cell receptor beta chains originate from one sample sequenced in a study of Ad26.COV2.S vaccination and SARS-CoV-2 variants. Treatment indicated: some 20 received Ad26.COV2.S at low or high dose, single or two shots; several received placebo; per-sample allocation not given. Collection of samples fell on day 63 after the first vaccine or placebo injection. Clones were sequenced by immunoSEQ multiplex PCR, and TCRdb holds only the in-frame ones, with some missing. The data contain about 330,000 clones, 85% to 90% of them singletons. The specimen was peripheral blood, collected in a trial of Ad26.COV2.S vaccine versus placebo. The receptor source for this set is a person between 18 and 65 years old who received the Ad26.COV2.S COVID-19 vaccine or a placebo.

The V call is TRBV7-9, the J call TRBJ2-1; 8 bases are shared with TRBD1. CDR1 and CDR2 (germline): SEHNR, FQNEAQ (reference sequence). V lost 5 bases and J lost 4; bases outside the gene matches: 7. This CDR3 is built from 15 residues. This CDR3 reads CASSPRTGRYNEQFF. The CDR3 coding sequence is TGTGCCAGCAGCCCGAGGACAGGGCGATACAATGAGCAGTTCTTC.

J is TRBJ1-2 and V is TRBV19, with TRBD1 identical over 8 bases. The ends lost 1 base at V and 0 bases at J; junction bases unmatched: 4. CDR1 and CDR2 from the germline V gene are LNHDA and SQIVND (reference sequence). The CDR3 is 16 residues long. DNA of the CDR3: TGTGCCAGTAGTATAGTCAGGGGGCCAGCTAACTATGGCTACACCTTC. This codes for CASSIVRGPANYGYTF.

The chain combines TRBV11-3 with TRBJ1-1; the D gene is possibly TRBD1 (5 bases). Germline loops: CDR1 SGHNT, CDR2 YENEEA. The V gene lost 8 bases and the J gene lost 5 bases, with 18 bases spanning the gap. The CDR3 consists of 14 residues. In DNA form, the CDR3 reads TGTGCCAGCGCAGGGACGTTTGGTAGGACTGAAGCTTTCTTT. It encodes CASAGTFGRTEAFF.

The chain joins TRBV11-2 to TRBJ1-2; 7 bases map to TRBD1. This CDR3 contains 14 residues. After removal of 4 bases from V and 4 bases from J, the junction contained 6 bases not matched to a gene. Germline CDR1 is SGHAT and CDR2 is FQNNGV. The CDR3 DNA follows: TGTGCCAGCAGCTCGGACAGGATGGGCTATGGCTACACCTTC. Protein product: CASSSDRMGYGYTF.

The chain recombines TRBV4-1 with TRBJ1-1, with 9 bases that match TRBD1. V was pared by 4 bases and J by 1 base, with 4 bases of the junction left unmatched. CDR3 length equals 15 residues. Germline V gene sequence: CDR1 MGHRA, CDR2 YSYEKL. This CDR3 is CASSPGTGRNTEAFF. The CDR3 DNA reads TGCGCCAGCAGCCCTGGGACAGGGAGGAACACTGAAGCTTTCTTT.

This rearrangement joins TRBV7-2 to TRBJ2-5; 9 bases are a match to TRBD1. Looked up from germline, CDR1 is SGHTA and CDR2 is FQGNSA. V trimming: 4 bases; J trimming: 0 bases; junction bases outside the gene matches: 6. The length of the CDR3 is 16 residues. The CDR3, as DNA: TGTGCCAGCAGCTCCCGGGACAGGGTCTACCAAGAGACCCAGTACTTC. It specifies CASSSRDRVYQETQYF.

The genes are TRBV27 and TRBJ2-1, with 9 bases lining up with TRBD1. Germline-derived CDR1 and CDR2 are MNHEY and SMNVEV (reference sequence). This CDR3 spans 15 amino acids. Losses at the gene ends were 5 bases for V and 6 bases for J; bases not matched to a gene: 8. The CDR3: CASSDRGWGVNEQFF. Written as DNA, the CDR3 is TGTGCCAGCAGTGACAGGGGGTGGGGTGTCAATGAGCAGTTCTTC.

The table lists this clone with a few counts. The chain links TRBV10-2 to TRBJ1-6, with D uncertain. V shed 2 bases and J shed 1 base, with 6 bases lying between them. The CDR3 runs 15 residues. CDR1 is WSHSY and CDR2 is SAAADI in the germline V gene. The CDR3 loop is CASSEKVSYNSPLHF. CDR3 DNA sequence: TGCGCCAGCAGTGAGAAGGTGTCCTATAATTCACCCCTCCACTTT.

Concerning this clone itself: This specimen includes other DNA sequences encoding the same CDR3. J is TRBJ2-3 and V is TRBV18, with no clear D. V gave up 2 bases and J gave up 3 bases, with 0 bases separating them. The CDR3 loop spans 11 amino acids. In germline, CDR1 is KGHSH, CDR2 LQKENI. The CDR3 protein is CASSPTDTQYF. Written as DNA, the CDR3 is TGTGCCAGCTCACCAACAGATACGCAGTATTTT.